This T cell receptor beta chain was profiled in a study of cytotoxic CD8 clonotypes in ibrutinib-treated CLL. Around 2.2 micrograms of genomic DNA came from cryopreserved PBMCs for TCR beta libraries. Here immunoSEQ multiplex PCR was the method, and the copy in TCRdb shows in-frame clones only, minus some. The sample lists around 50,000 clones, roughly three fifths occurring once. This sequence was found in a human donor with chronic lymphocytic leukemia. Source: PBMCs, taken after 24 months of ibrutinib treatment.

Here the CDR3 reads CAWKGLGNTIYF. The CDR3 DNA follows: TGTGCCTGGAAGGGGTTAGGAAACACCATATATTTT. The chain couples TRBV30 to TRBJ1-3, with D tentatively TRBD1 (5 bases). The CDR3 is made up of 12 amino acids. The V and J ends lost 4 bases and 4 bases respectively, with 8 bases between them. Germline values: CDR1 GTSNPN, CDR2 SVGIG (reference sequence).